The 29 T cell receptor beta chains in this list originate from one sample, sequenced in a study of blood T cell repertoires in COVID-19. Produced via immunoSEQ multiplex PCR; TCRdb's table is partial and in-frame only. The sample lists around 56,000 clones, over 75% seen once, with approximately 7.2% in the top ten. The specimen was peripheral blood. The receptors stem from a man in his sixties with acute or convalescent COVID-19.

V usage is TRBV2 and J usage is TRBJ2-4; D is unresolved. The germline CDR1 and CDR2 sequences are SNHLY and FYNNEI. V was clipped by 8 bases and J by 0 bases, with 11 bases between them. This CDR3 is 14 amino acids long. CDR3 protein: CASLQPLAKNIQYF. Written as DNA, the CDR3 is TGTGCCAGCTTACAGCCTTTAGCCAAAAACATTCAGTACTTC. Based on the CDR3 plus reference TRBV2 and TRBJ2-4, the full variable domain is EPEVTQTPSHQVTQMGQEVILRCVPISNHLYFYWYRQILGQKVEFLVSFYNNEISEKSEIFDDQFSVERPDGSNFTLKIRSTKLEDSAMYFCASLQPLAKNIQYFGAGTRLSVL.

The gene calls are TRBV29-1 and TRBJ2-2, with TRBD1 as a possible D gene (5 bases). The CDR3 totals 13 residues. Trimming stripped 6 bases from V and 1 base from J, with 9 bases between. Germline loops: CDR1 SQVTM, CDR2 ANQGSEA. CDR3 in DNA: TGCAGCGTCGTAGACAGGAACACCGGGGAGCTGTTTTTT. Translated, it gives CSVVDRNTGELFF.

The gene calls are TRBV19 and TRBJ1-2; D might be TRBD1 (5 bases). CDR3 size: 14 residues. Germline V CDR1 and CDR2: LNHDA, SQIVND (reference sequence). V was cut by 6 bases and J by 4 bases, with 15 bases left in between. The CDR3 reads CASRPRGTVYGYTF. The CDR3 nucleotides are TGTGCCAGTAGACCCCGGGGGACGGTCTATGGCTACACCTTC.

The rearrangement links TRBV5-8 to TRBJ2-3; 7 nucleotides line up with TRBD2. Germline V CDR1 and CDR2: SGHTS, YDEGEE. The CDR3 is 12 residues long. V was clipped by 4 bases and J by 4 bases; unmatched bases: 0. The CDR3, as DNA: TGTGCCAGCAGCGGGGGGGCAGATACGCAGTATTTT. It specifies CASSGGADTQYF.

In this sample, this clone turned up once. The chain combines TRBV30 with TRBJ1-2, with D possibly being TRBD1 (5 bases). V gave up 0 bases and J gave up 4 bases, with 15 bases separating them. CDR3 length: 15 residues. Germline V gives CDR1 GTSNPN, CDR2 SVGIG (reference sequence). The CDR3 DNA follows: TGTGCCTGGAGTGTAAGAAGGGGCGGATTCTATGGCTACACCTTC. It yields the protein CAWSVRRGGFYGYTF.

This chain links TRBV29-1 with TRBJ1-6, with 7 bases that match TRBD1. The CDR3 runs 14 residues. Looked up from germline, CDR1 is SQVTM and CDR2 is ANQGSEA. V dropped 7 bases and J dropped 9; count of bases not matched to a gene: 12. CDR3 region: CSAVTGVLGSPLHF. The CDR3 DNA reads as TGCAGCGCCGTTACAGGGGTTCTCGGTTCACCCCTCCACTTT.

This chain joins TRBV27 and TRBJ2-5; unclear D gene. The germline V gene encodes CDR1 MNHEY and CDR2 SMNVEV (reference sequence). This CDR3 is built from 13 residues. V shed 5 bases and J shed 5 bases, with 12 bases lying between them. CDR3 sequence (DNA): TGTGCCAGCAGTCCTACAGAGACGGAGACCCAGTACTTC. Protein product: CASSPTETETQYF.

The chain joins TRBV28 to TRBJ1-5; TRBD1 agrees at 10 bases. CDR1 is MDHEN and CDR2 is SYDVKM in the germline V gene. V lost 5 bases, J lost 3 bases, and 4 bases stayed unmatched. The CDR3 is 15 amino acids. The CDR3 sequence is CASSTGQGINQPQHF. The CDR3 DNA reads TGTGCCAGCAGTACGGGACAGGGGATCAATCAGCCCCAGCATTTT.

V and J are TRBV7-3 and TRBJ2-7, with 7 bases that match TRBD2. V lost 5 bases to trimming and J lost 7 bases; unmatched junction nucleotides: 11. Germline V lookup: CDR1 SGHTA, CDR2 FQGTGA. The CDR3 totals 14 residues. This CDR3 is CASSPGGGVGEQYF. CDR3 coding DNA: TGTGCCAGCAGCCCCGGTGGGGGGGTCGGGGAGCAGTACTTC.

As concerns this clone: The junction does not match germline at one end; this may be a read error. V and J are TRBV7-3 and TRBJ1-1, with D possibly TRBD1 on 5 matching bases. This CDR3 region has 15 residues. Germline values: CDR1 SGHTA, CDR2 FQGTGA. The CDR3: CASSLTPGGNTEAFF. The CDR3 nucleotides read TGTGCCAGCAGCCTAACCCCCGGGGGGAACACTGAAGCTTTCTTT.

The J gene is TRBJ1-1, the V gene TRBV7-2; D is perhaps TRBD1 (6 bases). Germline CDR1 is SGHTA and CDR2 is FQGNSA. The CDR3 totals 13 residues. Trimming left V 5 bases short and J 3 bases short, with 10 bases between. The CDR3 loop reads CASSGQSYTEAFF. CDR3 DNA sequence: TGTGCCAGCAGCGGACAGTCTTACACTGAAGCTTTCTTT.

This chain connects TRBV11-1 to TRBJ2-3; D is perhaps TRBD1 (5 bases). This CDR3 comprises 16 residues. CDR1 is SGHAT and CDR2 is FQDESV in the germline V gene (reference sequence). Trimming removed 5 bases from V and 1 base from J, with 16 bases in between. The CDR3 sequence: CASSPPKGLGTDTQYF. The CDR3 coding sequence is TGTGCCAGCAGCCCCCCCAAGGGGCTGGGCACAGATACGCAGTATTTT.

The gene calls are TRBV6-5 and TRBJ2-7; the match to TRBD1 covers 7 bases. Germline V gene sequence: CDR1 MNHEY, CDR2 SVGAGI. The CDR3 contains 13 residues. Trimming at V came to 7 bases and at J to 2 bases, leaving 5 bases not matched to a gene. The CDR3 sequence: CASMGTVTYEQYF. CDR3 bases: TGTGCCAGCATGGGGACAGTCACCTACGAGCAGTACTTC.

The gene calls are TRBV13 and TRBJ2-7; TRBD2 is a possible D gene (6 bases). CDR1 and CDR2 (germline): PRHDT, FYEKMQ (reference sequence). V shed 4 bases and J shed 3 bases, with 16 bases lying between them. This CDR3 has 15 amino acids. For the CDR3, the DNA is TGTGCCAGCAGCTCCCGCTCCGGGACTCACTACGAGCAGTACTTC. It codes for CASSSRSGTHYEQYF.

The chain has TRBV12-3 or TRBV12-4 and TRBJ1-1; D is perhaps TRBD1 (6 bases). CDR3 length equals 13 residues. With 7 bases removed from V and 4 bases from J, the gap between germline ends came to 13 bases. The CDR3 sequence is CASTQTGTTEAFF. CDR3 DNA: TGTGCCAGCACCCAGACAGGAACCACTGAAGCTTTCTTT.

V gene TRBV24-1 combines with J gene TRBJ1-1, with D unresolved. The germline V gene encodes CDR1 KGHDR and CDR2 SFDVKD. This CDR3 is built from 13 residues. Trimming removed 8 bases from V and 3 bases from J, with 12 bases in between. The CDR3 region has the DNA TGTGCCACCATGGGGTGGGAGGACACTGAAGCTTTCTTT. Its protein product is CATMGWEDTEAFF.

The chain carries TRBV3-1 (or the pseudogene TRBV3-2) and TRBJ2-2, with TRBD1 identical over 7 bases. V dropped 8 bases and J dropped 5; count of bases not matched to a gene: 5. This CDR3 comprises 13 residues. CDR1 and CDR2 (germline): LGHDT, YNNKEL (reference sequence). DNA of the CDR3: TGTGCCAGCGTAAGGGGGCGTACCGGGGAGCTGTTTTTT. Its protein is CASVRGRTGELFF.

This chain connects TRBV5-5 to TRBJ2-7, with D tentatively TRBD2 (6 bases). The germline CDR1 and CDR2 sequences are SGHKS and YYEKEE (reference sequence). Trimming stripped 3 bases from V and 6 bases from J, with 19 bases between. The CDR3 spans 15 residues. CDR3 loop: CASSYQARAGFEQYF. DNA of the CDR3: TGTGCCAGCAGCTATCAAGCCAGGGCGGGGTTCGAGCAGTACTTC.

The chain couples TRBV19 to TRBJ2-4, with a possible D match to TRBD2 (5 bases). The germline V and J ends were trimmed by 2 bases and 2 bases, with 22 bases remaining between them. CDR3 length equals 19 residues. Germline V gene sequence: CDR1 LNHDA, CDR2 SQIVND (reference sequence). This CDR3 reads CASSITPTGGSGPKNIQYF. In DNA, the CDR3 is TGTGCCAGTAGTATAACTCCGACCGGAGGATCTGGGCCCAAAAACATTCAGTACTTC.

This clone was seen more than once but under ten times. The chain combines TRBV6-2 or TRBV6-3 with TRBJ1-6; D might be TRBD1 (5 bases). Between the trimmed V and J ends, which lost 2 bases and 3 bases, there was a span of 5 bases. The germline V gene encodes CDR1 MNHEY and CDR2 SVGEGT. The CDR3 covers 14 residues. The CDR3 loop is CASSYDSYNSPLHF. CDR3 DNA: TGTGCCAGCAGTTACGACAGCTATAATTCACCCCTCCACTTT.

The CDR3: CASSPLGHGYTF. The CDR3 DNA is TGTGCCAGTAGTCCTCTGGGCCATGGCTACACCTTC. The chain uses TRBV19 and TRBJ1-2; D unclear. V lost 5 bases, J lost 6 bases, and 10 bases lay in between. Germline CDR1 and CDR2: LNHDA and SQIVND (reference sequence). The CDR3 loop spans 12 amino acids.

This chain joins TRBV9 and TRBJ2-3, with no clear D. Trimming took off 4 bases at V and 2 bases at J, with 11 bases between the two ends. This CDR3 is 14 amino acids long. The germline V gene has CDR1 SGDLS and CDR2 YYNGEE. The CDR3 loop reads CASSSYLVTDTQYF. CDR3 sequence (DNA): TGTGCCAGCAGCAGCTACTTAGTCACAGATACGCAGTATTTT.

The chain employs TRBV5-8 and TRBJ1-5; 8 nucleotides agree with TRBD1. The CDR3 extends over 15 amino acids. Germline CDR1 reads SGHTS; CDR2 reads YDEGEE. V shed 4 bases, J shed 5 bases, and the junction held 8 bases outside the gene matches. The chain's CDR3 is CASSPGTGVHQPQHF. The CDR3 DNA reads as TGTGCCAGCAGCCCCGGGACAGGTGTCCATCAGCCCCAGCATTTT.

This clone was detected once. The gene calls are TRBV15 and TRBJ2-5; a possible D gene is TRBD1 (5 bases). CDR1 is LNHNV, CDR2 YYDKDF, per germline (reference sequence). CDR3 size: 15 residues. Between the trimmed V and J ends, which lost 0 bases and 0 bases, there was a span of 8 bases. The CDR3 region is CATSREGAYQETQYF. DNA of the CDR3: TGTGCCACCAGCAGAGAAGGGGCGTACCAAGAGACCCAGTACTTC.

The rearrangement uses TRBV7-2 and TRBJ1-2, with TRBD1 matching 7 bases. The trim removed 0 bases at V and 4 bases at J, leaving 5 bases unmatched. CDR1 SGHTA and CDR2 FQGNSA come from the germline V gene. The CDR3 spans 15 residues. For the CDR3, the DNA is TGTGCCAGCAGCTTAGCCCTAAGGACAGGCTATGGCTACACCTTC. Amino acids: CASSLALRTGYGYTF.

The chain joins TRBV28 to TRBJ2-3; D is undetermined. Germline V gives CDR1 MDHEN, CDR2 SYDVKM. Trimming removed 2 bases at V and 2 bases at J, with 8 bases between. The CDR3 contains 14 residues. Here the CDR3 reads CASSLDSFTDTQYF. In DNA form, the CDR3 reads TGTGCCAGCAGTTTAGACTCTTTCACAGATACGCAGTATTTT. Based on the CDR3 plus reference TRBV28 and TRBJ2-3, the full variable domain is DVKVTQSSRYLVKRTGEKVFLECVQDMDHENMFWYRQDPGLGLRLIYFSYDVKMKEKGDIPEGYSVSREKKERFSLILESASTNQTSMYLCASSLDSFTDTQYFGPGTRLTVL.

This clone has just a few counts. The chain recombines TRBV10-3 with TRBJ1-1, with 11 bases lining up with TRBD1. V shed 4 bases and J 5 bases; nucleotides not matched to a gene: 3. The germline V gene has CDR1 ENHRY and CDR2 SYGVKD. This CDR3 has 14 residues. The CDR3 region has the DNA TGTGCCATCAGTGGGGGGACAGGGGGAACTGAAGCTTTCTTT. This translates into CAISGGTGGTEAFF.

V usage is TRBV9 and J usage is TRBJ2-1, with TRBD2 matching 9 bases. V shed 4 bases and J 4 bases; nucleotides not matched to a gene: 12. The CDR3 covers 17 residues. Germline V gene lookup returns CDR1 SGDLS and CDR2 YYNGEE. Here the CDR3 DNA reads TGTGCCAGCAGCACTTTTTCTGCGGGGGGGATATACAATGAGCAGTTCTTC. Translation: CASSTFSAGGIYNEQFF.

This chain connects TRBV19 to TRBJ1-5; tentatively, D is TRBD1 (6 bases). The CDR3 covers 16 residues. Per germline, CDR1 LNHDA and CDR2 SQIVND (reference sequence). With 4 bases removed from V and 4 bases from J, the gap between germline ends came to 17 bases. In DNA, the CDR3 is TGTGCCAGTAGTACTATGACAGGCCCAGGTAATCAGCCCCAGCATTTT. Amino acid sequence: CASSTMTGPGNQPQHF.